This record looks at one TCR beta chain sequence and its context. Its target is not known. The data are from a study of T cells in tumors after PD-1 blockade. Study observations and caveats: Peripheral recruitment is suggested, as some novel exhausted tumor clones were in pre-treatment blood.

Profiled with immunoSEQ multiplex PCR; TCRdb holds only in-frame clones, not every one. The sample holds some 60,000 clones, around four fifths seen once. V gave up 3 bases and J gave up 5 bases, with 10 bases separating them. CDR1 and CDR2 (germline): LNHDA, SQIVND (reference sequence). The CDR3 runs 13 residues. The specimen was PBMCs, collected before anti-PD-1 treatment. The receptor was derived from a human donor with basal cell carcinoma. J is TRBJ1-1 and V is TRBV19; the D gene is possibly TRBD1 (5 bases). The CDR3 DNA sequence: TGTGCCAGTAGTATGACAGCGGGGACTGAAGCTTTCTTT. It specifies CASSMTAGTEAFF.